These 17 T cell receptor beta chains share one sample of origin, sequenced in a study of T cell repertoires in cytomegalovirus infection. TCRdb independently ran MiXCR on the reads; one entry per CDR3 protein. The table includes 150,000 to 200,000 distinct CDR3 sequences, approximately 15% detected once. What was sequenced was PBMCs. The receptor set was obtained from a human donor in good health (CMV status not recorded). Some clones in this sample may be carry-over from other donors' samples.

This clonotype was counted ten times or more. V gene TRBV27 combines with J gene TRBJ1-5, with D maybe TRBD1 (5 bases). The length of the CDR3 is 20 residues. Germline V gene data show CDR1 as MNHEY and CDR2 as SMNVEV (reference sequence). The ends were cut back, 7 bases at V and 0 bases at J, with 28 bases in the middle. This CDR3 reads CASTLQSDPQRGGSNQPQHF. The CDR3 DNA reads TGTGCCAGCACCCTTCAATCGGATCCCCAGCGCGGGGGTAGCAATCAGCCCCAGCATTTT.

This clonotype was recorded at least ten times. The V call is TRBV7-2, the J call TRBJ1-2, with a possible D match to TRBD1 (6 bases). Germline-derived CDR1 and CDR2 are SGHTA and FQGNSA. This CDR3 region has 17 residues. The V end lost 0 bases, the J end lost 4 bases, and 18 bases lay between the germline ends. CDR3 sequence: CASSLAKGHFNFYGYTF. The CDR3 DNA reads as TGTGCCAGCAGCTTAGCTAAGGGACACTTCAATTTCTATGGCTACACCTTC.

This clonotype was seen many times. The chain employs TRBV14 and TRBJ1-1; D ambiguous. Germline V gene sequence: CDR1 SGHDN, CDR2 FVKESK. Between the trimmed V and J ends, which lost 0 bases and 4 bases, there was a span of 15 bases. There are 16 residues in the CDR3. The CDR3 region is CASSQDYGNIATEAFF. CDR3 in DNA: TGTGCCAGCAGCCAAGATTATGGAAACATCGCCACTGAAGCTTTCTTT.

This clonotype was observed a few times. The chain recombines TRBV5-1 with TRBJ2-5; perhaps TRBD2 as D (5 bases). The CDR3 runs 12 residues. The V and J ends lost 2 bases and 3 bases respectively, with 5 bases between them. The V gene's germline CDR1 is SGHRS and CDR2 YFSETQ. The CDR3 DNA sequence: TGCGCCAGCAGCTTCGGGGAAGAGACCCAGTACTTC. It codes for CASSFGEETQYF. Variable domain in full (rest from reference TRBV5-1 and TRBJ2-5): KAGVTQTPRYLIKTRGQQVTLSCSPISGHRSVSWYQQTPGQGLQFLFEYFSETQRNKGNFPGRFSGRQFSNSRSEMNVSTLELGDSALYLCASSFGEETQYFGPGTRLLVL.

A few counts support this clonotype. The rearrangement uses TRBV6-1 and TRBJ2-7, with a possible D match to TRBD1 (5 bases). Germline V gene data show CDR1 as MNHNS and CDR2 as SASEGT. The CDR3 consists of 13 residues. Trimming shortened V by 3 bases and J by 0 bases, and 6 bases separated the two germline ends. The CDR3 loop reads CASSEQGSYEQYF. CDR3 DNA sequence: TGTGCCAGCAGTGAGCAGGGCTCCTACGAGCAGTACTTC.

This clonotype was found a few times. The chain joins TRBV12-3 or TRBV12-4 to TRBJ2-7; TRBD1 agrees at 9 bases. The CDR3 contains 15 residues. The V segment lost 7 bases and the J segment 5 bases; nucleotides outside the gene matches: 12. CDR3 DNA sequence: TGTGCCAGCACCCTCACCGGGACAGGGTGGAACGAGCAGTACTTC. The encoded protein is CASTLTGTGWNEQYF.

In its sample, this clonotype was seen a few times. The gene calls are TRBV7-9 and TRBJ1-5; possibly TRBD1 for D (6 bases). CDR3 length: 12 amino acids. The germline gives CDR1 SEHNR, CDR2 FQNEAQ (reference sequence). Trimming pared 4 bases from V and 6 bases from J, leaving 7 bases between. Written as DNA, the CDR3 is TGTGCCAGCAGCTCAGGGGTTCAGCCCCAGCATTTT. Residues: CASSSGVQPQHF.

This clonotype was detected ten times or more. The rearrangement uses TRBV28 and TRBJ2-7; D may match TRBD1 or TRBD2 (6 bases each). The CDR3 has 17 residues. Germline-derived CDR1 and CDR2 are MDHEN and SYDVKM. The germline V and J ends were trimmed by 5 bases and 4 bases, with 24 bases remaining between them. CDR3 bases: TGTGCCAGCAGTGCCCGGCCGGGGGCGGTCGTGCAGTACGAGCAGTACTTC. Translating gives CASSARPGAVVQYEQYF.

The CDR3 here is CASSLLPGELFF. The CDR3 bases are TGTGCCAGCAGTTTACTCCCCGGGGAGCTGTTTTTT. The J gene is TRBJ2-2, the V gene TRBV7-6; D uncertain. The CDR3 runs to 12 residues. V lost 6 bases, J lost 6 bases, and 8 bases lay in between. Germline values: CDR1 SGHVS, CDR2 FNYEAQ. Filled out from reference TRBV7-6 and TRBJ2-2, the complete variable domain reads GAGVSQSPRYKVTKRGQDVALRCDPISGHVSLYWYRQALGQGPEFLTYFNYEAQQDKSGLPNDRFSAERPEGSISTLTIQRTEQRDSAMYRCASSLLPGELFFGEGSRLTVL.

Only a few counts were recorded for this clonotype. The gene calls are TRBV6-5 and TRBJ2-7; 8 positions agree with TRBD1. CDR1 and CDR2 (germline): MNHEY, SVGAGI. The trim removed 2 bases at V and 3 bases at J, leaving 9 bases unmatched. The CDR3 consists of 16 residues. The CDR3 loop reads CASSYVQGASHYEQYF. The CDR3 DNA follows: TGTGCCAGCAGTTACGTCCAGGGGGCTTCACACTACGAGCAGTACTTC.

This clonotype was detected many times. The chain has TRBV7-2 and TRBJ2-1, with 8 bases fitting TRBD1. The ends lost 4 bases at V and 4 bases at J; junction bases unmatched: 6. Germline CDR1 and CDR2: SGHTA and FQGNSA. This CDR3 comprises 15 residues. In DNA, the CDR3 is TGTGCCAGCAGCTCTGACAGGGGAAGTTACAATGAGCAGTTCTTC. Encoded protein: CASSSDRGSYNEQFF.

The gene calls are TRBV5-5 and TRBJ1-5; the match to TRBD1 covers 9 bases. Germline V gene sequence: CDR1 SGHKS, CDR2 YYEKEE (reference sequence). V trimming: 4 bases; J trimming: 7 bases; junction bases outside the gene matches: 12. The CDR3 is 16 amino acids. The CDR3 reads CASSQYAVTGGQPQHF. The DNA for the CDR3 is TGTGCCAGCAGCCAATATGCCGTAACAGGGGGCCAGCCCCAGCATTTT. Full variable domain (remainder filled in from reference TRBV5-5 and TRBJ1-5): DAGVTQSPTHLIKTRGQQVTLRCSPISGHKSVSWYQQVLGQGPQFIFQYYEKEERGRGNFPDRFSARQFPNYSSELNVNALLLGDSALYLCASSQYAVTGGQPQHFGDGTRLSIL.

This clonotype was detected many times. This chain connects TRBV7-2 to TRBJ1-1; D is possibly TRBD1 (6 bases). The V and J ends lost 5 bases and 1 base respectively, with 8 bases between them. Looked up from germline, CDR1 is SGHTA and CDR2 is FQGNSA. This CDR3 is 13 amino acids long. CDR3 nucleotide sequence: TGTGCCAGCAGCGAGACAGGGAACACTGAAGCTTTCTTT. Translated, it gives CASSETGNTEAFF.

This clonotype occurred many times. The J gene is TRBJ1-2, the V gene TRBV7-2; 7 nucleotides match TRBD1. The CDR3 covers 16 residues. Per the germline V gene, CDR1 is SGHTA and CDR2 is FQGNSA. The V gene end was trimmed by 5 bases and the J gene end by 5 bases; junction bases not matched to a gene: 14. CDR3: CASSLEMWTGLYGYTF. Here the CDR3 DNA reads TGTGCCAGCAGCCTAGAAATGTGGACAGGCTTGTATGGCTACACCTTC.

This clonotype was seen repeatedly, ten times or more. The CDR3 sequence: CASSMTGSATEAFF. CDR3 DNA sequence: TGTGCCAGCAGTATGACAGGGTCGGCCACTGAAGCTTTCTTT. This chain joins TRBV6-2 or TRBV6-3 and TRBJ1-1; 7 bases map to TRBD1. V shed 5 bases, J shed 4 bases, and the junction held 7 bases outside the gene matches. The CDR3 consists of 14 residues. Germline CDR1 reads MNHEY; CDR2 reads SVGEGT.

In its sample, this clonotype was seen many times. The chain links TRBV7-8 to TRBJ1-6, with TRBD1 identical over 7 bases. Trimming at V came to 2 bases and at J to 8 bases, leaving 6 bases not matched to a gene. Germline lookup yields CDR1 SGHVS and CDR2 FQNEAQ. The CDR3 has 15 residues. DNA for the CDR3: TGTGCCAGCAGCTTATCGACAGGGAAGGATTCACCCCTCCACTTT. It translates to CASSLSTGKDSPLHF.

This chain links TRBV20-1 with TRBJ2-7; tentatively, D is TRBD2 (6 bases). The CDR3 sequence is 13 residues long. Trimming shortened V by 7 bases and J by 1 base, and 14 bases separated the two germline ends. Germline assignment: CDR1 DFQATT and CDR2 SNEGSKA (reference sequence). The CDR3 DNA reads as TGCAGTGTCACCGGGACTGAATCCTACGAGCAGTACTTC. Encoded protein: CSVTGTESYEQYF.